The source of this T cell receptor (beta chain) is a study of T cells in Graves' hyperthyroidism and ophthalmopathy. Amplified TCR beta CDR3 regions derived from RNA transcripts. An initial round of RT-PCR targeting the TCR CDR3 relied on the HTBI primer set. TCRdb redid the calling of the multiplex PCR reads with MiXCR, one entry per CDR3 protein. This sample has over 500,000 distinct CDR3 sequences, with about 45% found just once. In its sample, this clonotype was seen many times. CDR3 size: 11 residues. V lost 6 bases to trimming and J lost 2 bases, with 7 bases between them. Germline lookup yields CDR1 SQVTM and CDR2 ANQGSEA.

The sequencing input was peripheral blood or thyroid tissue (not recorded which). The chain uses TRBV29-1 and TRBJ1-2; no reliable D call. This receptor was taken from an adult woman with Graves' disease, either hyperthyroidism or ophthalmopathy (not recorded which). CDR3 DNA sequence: TGCAGCGTGGAGGAGAACTATGGCTACACCTTC. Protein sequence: CSVEENYGYTF.